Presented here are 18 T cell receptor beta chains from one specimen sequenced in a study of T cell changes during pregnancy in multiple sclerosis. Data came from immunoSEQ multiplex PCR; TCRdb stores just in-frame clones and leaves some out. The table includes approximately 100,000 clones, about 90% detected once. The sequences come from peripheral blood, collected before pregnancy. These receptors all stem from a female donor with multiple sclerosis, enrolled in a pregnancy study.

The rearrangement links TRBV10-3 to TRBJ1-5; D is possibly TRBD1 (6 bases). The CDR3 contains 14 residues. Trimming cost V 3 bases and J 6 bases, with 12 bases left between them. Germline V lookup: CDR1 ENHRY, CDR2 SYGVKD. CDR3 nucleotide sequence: TGTGCCATCAGTGACGGGGGGGGCTTTCAGCCCCAGCATTTT. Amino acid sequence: CAISDGGGFQPQHF.

The CDR3 DNA is TGCGCCAGCGTGGGGGGGGCCCACAATGAGCAGTTCTTC. Translating it yields CASVGGAHNEQFF. The chain links TRBV4-1 to TRBJ2-1; D is possibly TRBD2 (7 bases). Germline CDR1 and CDR2: MGHRA and YSYEKL. This CDR3 is built from 13 residues. V gave up 8 bases and J gave up 5 bases, with 13 bases separating them.

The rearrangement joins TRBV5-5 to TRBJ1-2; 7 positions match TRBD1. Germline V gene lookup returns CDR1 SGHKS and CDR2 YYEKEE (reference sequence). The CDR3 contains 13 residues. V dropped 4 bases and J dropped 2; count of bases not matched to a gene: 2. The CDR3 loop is CASSPGQNYGYTF. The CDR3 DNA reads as TGTGCCAGCAGCCCGGGACAGAACTATGGCTACACCTTC.

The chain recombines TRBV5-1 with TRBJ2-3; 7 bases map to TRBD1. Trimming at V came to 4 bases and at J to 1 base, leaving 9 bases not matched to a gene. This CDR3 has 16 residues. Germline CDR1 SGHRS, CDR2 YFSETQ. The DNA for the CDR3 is TGCGCCAGCAGCCCGTACAACAGGGGTGGCACAGATACGCAGTATTTT. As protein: CASSPYNRGGTDTQYF.

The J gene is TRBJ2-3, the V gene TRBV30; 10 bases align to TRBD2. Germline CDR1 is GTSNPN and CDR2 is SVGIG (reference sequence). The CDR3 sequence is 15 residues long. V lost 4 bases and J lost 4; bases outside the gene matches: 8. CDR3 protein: CAWTESGRAPDTQYF. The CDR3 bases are TGTGCCTGGACCGAGAGCGGGAGGGCCCCAGATACGCAGTATTTT.

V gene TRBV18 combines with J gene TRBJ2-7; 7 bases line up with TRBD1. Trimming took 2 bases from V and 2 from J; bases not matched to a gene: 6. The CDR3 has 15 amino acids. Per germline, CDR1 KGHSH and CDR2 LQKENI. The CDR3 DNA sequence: TGTGCCAGCTCACCATCACGGGGACAGACCTACGAGCAGTACTTC. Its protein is CASSPSRGQTYEQYF.

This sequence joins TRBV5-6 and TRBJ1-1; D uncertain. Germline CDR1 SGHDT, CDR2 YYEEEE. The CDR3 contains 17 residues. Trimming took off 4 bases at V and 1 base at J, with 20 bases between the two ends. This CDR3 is CASSNPGAKDSNTEAFF. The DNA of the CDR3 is TGTGCCAGCAGCAACCCGGGAGCGAAGGATTCGAACACTGAAGCTTTCTTT.

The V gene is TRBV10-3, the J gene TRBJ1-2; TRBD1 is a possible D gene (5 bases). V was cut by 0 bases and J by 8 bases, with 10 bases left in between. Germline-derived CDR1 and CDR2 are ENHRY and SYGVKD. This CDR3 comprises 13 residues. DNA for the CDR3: TGTGCCATCAGTGAGTCATGGGGCACGGGCTACACCTTC. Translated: CAISESWGTGYTF.

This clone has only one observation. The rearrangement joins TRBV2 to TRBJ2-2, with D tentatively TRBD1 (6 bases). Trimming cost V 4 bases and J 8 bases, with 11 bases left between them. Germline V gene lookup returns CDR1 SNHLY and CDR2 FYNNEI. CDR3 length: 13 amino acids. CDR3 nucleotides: TGTGCCAGCAGTGTACAGGGCGGTGGGGAGCTGTTTTTT. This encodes CASSVQGGGELFF.

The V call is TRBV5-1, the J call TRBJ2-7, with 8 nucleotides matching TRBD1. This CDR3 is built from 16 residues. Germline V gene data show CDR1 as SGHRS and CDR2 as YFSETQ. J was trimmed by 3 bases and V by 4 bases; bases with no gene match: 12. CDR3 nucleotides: TGCGCCAGCAGCACAGAGACAGGGGCACTACTCTACGAGCAGTACTTC. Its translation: CASSTETGALLYEQYF.

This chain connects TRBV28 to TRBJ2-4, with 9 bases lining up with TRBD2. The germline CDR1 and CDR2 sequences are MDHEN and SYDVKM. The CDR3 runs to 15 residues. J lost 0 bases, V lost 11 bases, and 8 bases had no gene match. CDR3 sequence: CASASGAIAKNIQYF. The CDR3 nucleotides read TGTGCCTCAGCTAGCGGGGCGATAGCCAAAAACATTCAGTACTTC.

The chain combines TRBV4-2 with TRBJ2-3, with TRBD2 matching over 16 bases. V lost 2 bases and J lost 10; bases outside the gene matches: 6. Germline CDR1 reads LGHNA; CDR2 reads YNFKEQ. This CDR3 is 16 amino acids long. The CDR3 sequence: CASSQTGTSGRASQYF. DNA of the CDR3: TGTGCCAGCAGCCAAACCGGGACTAGCGGGAGGGCCTCGCAGTATTTT.

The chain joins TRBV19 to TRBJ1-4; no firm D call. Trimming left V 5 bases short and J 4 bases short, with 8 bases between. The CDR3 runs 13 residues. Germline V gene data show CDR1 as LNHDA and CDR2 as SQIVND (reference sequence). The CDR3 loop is CASSQIFNEKLFF. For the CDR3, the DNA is TGTGCCAGTAGTCAGATATTTAATGAAAAACTGTTTTTT.

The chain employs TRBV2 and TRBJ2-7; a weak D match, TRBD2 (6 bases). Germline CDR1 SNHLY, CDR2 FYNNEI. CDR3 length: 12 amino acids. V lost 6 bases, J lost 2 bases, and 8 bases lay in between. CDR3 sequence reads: CASRGGAYEQYF. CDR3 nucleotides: TGTGCCAGCAGGGGGGGAGCCTACGAGCAGTACTTC. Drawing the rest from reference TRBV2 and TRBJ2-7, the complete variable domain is EPEVTQTPSHQVTQMGQEVILRCVPISNHLYFYWYRQILGQKVEFLVSFYNNEISEKSEIFDDQFSVERPDGSNFTLKIRSTKLEDSAMYFCASRGGAYEQYFGPGTRLTVT.

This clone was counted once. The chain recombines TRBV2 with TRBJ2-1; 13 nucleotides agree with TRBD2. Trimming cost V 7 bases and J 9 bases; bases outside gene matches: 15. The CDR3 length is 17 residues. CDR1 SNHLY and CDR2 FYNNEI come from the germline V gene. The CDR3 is CASTRPATSGGSGEQFF. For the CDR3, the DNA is TGTGCCAGCACTCGCCCTGCGACTAGCGGGGGGAGTGGTGAGCAGTTCTTC.

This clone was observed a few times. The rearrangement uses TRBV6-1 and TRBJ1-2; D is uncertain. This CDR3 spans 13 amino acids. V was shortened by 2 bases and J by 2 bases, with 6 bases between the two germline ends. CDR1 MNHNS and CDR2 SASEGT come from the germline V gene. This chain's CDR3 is CASSERGNYGYTF. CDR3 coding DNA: TGTGCCAGCAGTGAACGGGGAAACTATGGCTACACCTTC.

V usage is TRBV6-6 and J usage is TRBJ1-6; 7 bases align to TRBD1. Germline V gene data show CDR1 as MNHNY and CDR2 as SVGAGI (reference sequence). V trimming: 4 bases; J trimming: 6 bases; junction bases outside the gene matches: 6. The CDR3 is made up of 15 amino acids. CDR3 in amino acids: CASSLTGTANSPLHF. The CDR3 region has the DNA TGTGCCAGCAGTTTAACGGGGACAGCTAATTCACCCCTCCACTTT.

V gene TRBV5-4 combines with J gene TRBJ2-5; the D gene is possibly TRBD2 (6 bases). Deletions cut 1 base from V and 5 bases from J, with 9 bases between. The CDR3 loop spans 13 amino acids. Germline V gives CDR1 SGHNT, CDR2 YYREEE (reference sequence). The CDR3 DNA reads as TGTGCCAGCAGCTTGTGGAGGGTTGAGACCCAGTACTTC. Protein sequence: CASSLWRVETQYF.